The 12 T cell receptor beta chains listed next were all sequenced from one sample in a study of tumor-infiltrating lymphocytes in primary liver carcinoma. Constant-region priming of about 520 ng total RNA yielded TCR beta cDNA. Investigators got TCR beta libraries out of three nested multiplex PCR rounds, done with slightly modified ARM-PCR. Running around 9 cycles apiece, the first two PCR rounds relied on TRBV1-TRBV30 forward primers together with a C-beta reverse primer. TCRdb re-called the multiplex PCR reads with MiXCR, one entry per CDR3 protein. This sample has about 210,000 distinct CDR3 sequences, with about 61% found just once. The authors took blood RNA from unsorted whole blood and also extracted germline DNA. What was sequenced was peripheral blood. These TCRs come from a woman aged 55-75 years with primary liver carcinoma and hepatitis B virus infection.

This clonotype came up many times. CDR3: CASSDWTGYNEQFF. The CDR3 bases are TGTGCCAGCAGTGATTGGACAGGGTACAATGAGCAGTTCTTC. J is TRBJ2-1 and V is TRBV6-1, with 8 nucleotides matching TRBD1. The CDR3 length is 14 residues. From germline, CDR1 is MNHNS and CDR2 SASEGT. Germline trimming cut 3 bases from V and 4 bases from J; bases unmatched to any gene: 2.

Notes on this clonotype: Relative to the germline gene, one junction end is altered; a read error may explain this. J is TRBJ1-2 and V is TRBV10-3; 7 bases map to TRBD1. The CDR3 has 11 residues. CDR1 is ENHRY and CDR2 is SYGVKD in the germline V gene. The DNA for the CDR3 is TGTGCCACGAGACAGGGAAATGGCTACGCCTTT. Its translation is CATRQGNGYAF.

Comments on this clonotype: At one of its ends the junction is not consistent with the germline gene, which may arise from a read error. The chain employs TRBV29-1 and TRBJ2-7, with D possibly TRBD2 on 6 matching bases. Germline V gene lookup returns CDR1 SQVTM and CDR2 ANQGSEA. This CDR3 has 14 residues. The CDR3 DNA reads TGCAGCGCTTGGACTAACGGGAGCTCCTACGAGCAATACTTC. The encoded protein is CSAWTNGSSYEQYF.

This clonotype was observed many times. The rearrangement uses TRBV5-1 and TRBJ2-3; the match to TRBD2 covers 12 bases. Germline-derived CDR1 and CDR2 are SGHRS and YFSETQ. This CDR3 has 17 amino acids. The J segment lost 3 bases and the V segment lost 4 bases, leaving 9 bases of the junction unmatched. CDR3 nucleotides: TGCGCCAGCAGCCTCCTCGGACTAGCGGGATCAACAGATACGCAGTATTTT. It encodes CASSLLGLAGSTDTQYF. Full variable domain (remainder filled in from reference TRBV5-1 and TRBJ2-3): KAGVTQTPRYLIKTRGQQVTLSCSPISGHRSVSWYQQTPGQGLQFLFEYFSETQRNKGNFPGRFSGRQFSNSRSEMNVSTLELGDSALYLCASSLLGLAGSTDTQYFGPGTRLTVL.

This rearrangement joins TRBV12-3 or TRBV12-4 to TRBJ2-7; 9 bases agree with TRBD2. The ends lost 6 bases at V and 5 bases at J; junction bases unmatched: 11. This CDR3 comprises 15 residues. CDR3 nucleotide sequence: TGTGCCAGCAGCACCCGGCTAGCGGGAATAAACGAGCAGTACTTC. It is translated as CASSTRLAGINEQYF.

The V and J genes are TRBV6-1 and TRBJ2-7; D is perhaps TRBD2 (7 bases). The CDR3 has 14 residues. Germline V gives CDR1 MNHNS, CDR2 SASEGT. The V and J ends lost 2 bases and 5 bases respectively, with 13 bases between them. CDR3: CASSERGGRDEQYF. The CDR3 DNA reads TGTGCCAGCAGTGAAAGGGGGGGGCGGGACGAGCAGTACTTC.

As regards this clonotype: A much larger clone lies a single base off, so this may be a read error. The chain links TRBV6-2 or TRBV6-3 to TRBJ2-3; D is perhaps TRBD1 or TRBD2 (5 bases each). Germline V gene sequence: CDR1 MNHEY, CDR2 SVGEGT. The length of the CDR3 is 15 residues. The CDR3, as DNA: TGTGCCAGCAGTTACGAGGGGCCCCTCACAGATACGCAGTGTTTT. It is translated as CASSYEGPLTDTQCF.

There are many counts of this clonotype. The V call is TRBV11-2, the J call TRBJ2-5, with D maybe TRBD1 (6 bases). Per the germline V gene, CDR1 is SGHAT and CDR2 is FQNNGV. V was cut by 0 bases and J by 9 bases, with 17 bases left in between. This CDR3 spans 15 amino acids. CDR3 sequence: CASSLESGTRSAQYF. The DNA of the CDR3 is TGTGCCAGCAGCTTAGAGTCCGGGACAAGGTCGGCCCAGTACTTC.

Concerning this clonotype itself: This sequence may be a read error, since a much larger clone differs from it by one base. No conserved phenylalanine or tryptophan ends this CDR3, so it is likely a read error. V usage is TRBV12-3 or TRBV12-4 and J usage is TRBJ2-4; D unresolved. CDR3 length: 12 amino acids. V was clipped by 5 bases and J by 5 bases, with 7 bases between them. The chain's CDR3 is CASSLMENIQYL. CDR3 in DNA: TGTGCCAGCAGTCTCATGGAAAACATTCAGTACCTC.

The J gene is TRBJ2-7, the V gene TRBV11-2; D remains ambiguous. The CDR3 has 12 residues. Per the germline V gene, CDR1 is SGHAT and CDR2 is FQNNGV. Trimming stripped 5 bases from V and 3 bases from J, with 8 bases between. CDR3 bases: TGTGCCAGCAGCCCCCTTAGCTACGAGCAGTACTTC. It translates to CASSPLSYEQYF.

This clonotype has just a few counts. The chain carries TRBV7-9 and TRBJ2-2; D unclear. There are 13 residues in the CDR3. Germline V gene lookup returns CDR1 SEHNR and CDR2 FQNEAQ (reference sequence). V lost 2 bases and J 6 bases, leaving 7 bases between the germline ends. CDR3: CASSLMEPGELFF. CDR3 nucleotides: TGTGCCAGCAGCTTAATGGAACCCGGGGAGCTGTTTTTT.

Regarding this clonotype: A much larger clonotype is one base distant, so this may be a read error. The missing conserved phenylalanine or tryptophan at the end of this CDR3 makes a read error likely. The chain is built from TRBV12-3 or TRBV12-4 and TRBJ1-6, with 9 bases that match TRBD1. The CDR3 runs to 16 residues. The V gene end was trimmed by 6 bases and the J gene end by 7 bases; junction bases not matched to a gene: 10. CDR3 coding DNA: TGTGCCAGCAGCACCCGGTTAGGGACAGGGAATTCACCCCTCCACCTT. Its protein is CASSTRLGTGNSPLHL.